These T cell receptor beta chains were read from a single sample in a study of T cells in Graves' hyperthyroidism and ophthalmopathy. MiXCR was run by TCRdb on the multiplex PCR reads, yielding one entry per CDR3 protein. Of 460,000 or so distinct CDR3 sequences in the sample, around 14% were seen once. Material: blood. All receptors derive from a woman aged 18 to 35 with Graves' hyperthyroidism. Both conserved end residues are part of each CDR3. The order of the fields is J gene, V gene, CDR3 protein.

TRBJ1-4	TRBV12-3/TRBV12-4	CASSIGVGGFRTNEKLFF
TRBJ1-3	TRBV10-3	CAISEAGTTRNTIYF
TRBJ1-5	TRBV3-1	CASSQDVGTGQYSNQPQHF
TRBJ2-1	TRBV27	CASSFGMFNEQFF
TRBJ1-2	TRBV4-1	CASSRWDLYGYTF
TRBJ2-7	TRBV30	CAALEGSGYEQYF
TRBJ2-5	TRBV6-1	CASSEGRLVRGETQYF
TRBJ1-6	TRBV20-1	CSASSGSYNSPLHF
TRBJ2-7	TRBV3-1	CASSQRPGQGHEQYF
TRBJ1-1	TRBV12-3/TRBV12-4	CASSLWGQEQEAFF
TRBJ1-2	TRBV5-6	CASSSTGDLYGYTF
TRBJ2-2	TRBV30	CAWSSGTGRNTGELFF
TRBJ2-1	TRBV19	CASTLDYNEQFF